The clone carrying this T cell receptor (beta chain) was recorded a few times. Its specificity is unknown. The data were obtained in a study of response to subunit inactivated influenza vaccine. CDR3 length: 15 residues. Germline-derived CDR1 and CDR2 are MNHEY and SMNVEV (reference sequence). V was clipped by 8 bases and J by 2 bases, with 13 bases between them. Overall study findings and caveats: Few additional T cells are recruited per seasonal influenza vaccination, authors suggested.

TCRdb analysed the RT-PCR reads with MiXCR anew, one entry per CDR3 protein. The sample lists around 570,000 distinct CDR3 sequences, less than 8% seen once, with 10% to 15% in the top ten. The genes are TRBV27 and TRBJ2-6; TRBD1 is a possible D gene (5 bases). The source material was PBMCs from blood, sampled around 25 months after vaccination. The sequence came from a man aged 45 to 75 who received an inactivated influenza vaccine. In DNA, the CDR3 is TGTGCCAGCCTATCCCTAGGGGCTGGGGCCAACGTCCTGACTTTC. The encoded protein is CASLSLGAGANVLTF.